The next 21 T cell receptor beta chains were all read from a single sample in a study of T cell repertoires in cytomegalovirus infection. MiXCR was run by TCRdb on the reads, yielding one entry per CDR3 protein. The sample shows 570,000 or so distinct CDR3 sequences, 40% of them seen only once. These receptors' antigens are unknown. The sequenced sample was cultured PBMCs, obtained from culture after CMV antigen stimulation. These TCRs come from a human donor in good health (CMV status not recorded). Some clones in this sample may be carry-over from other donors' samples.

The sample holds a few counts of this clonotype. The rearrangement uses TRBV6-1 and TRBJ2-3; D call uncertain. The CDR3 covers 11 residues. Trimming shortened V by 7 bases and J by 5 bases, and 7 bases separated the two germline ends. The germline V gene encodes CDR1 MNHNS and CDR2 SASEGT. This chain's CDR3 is CASTGGDTQYF. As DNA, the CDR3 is TGTGCCAGCACAGGCGGAGATACGCAGTATTTT.

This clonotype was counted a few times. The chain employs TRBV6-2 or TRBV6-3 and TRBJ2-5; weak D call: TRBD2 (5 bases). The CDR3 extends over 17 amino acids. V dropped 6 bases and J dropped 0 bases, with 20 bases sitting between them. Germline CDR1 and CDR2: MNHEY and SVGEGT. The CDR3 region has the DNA TGTGCCAGCAGACCCCTCCTTAGCGCGCTCTACCAAGAGACCCAGTACTTC. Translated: CASRPLLSALYQETQYF.

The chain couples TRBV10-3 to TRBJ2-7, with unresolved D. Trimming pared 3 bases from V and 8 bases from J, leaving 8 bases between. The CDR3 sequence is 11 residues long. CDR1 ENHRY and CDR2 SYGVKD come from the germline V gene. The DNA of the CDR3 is TGTGCCATCAGTGACTTGCAGAAGCAGTACTTC. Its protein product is CAISDLQKQYF.

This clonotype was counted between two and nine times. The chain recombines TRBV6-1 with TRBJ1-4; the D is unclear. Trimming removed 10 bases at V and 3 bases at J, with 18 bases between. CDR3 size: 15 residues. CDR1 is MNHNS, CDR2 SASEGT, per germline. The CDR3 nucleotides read TGTGCCACCCAGGTGGGGATTTTGGCTAATGAAAAACTGTTTTTT. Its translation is CATQVGILANEKLFF.

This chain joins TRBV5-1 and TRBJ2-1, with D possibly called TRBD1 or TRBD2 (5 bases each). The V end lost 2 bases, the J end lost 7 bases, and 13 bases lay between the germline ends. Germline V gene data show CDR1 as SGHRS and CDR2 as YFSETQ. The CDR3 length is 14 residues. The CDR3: CASSFGTWSNEQFF. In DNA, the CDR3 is TGCGCCAGCAGCTTCGGGACCTGGAGTAATGAGCAGTTCTTC.

CDR3 bases: TGTGCCAGCAGCCCGGGACAAATGAACACCGGGGAGCTGTTTTTT. Translation: CASSPGQMNTGELFF. This chain links TRBV7-2 with TRBJ2-2; D perhaps matches TRBD1 (6 bases). V was cut by 5 bases and J by 1 base, with 11 bases left in between. This CDR3 is 15 amino acids long. The germline gives CDR1 SGHTA, CDR2 FQGNSA.

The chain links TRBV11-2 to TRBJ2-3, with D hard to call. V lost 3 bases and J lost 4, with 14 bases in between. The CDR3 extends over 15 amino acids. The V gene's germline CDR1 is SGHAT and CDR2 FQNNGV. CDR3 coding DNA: TGTGCCAGCAGCTTTTTGTATAATGGTTCAGATACGCAGTATTTT. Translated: CASSFLYNGSDTQYF.

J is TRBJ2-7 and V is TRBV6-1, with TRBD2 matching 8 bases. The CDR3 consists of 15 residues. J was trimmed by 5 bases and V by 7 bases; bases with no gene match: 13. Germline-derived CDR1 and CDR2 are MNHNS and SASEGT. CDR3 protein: CASMGRGAGVNEQYF. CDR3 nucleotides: TGTGCCAGCATGGGGAGGGGAGCGGGAGTTAACGAGCAGTACTTC.

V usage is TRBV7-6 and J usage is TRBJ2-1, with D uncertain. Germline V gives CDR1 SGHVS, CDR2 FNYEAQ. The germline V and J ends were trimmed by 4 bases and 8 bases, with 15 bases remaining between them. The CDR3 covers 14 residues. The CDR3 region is CASSSLPLVDEQFF. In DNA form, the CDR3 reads TGTGCCAGCAGCTCATTACCGTTGGTCGATGAGCAGTTCTTC.

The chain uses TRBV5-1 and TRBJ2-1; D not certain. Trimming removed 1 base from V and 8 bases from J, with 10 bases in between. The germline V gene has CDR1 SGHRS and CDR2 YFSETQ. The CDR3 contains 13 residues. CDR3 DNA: TGCGCCAGCAGCTTGAACATAAGGGATGAGCAGTTCTTC. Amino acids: CASSLNIRDEQFF.

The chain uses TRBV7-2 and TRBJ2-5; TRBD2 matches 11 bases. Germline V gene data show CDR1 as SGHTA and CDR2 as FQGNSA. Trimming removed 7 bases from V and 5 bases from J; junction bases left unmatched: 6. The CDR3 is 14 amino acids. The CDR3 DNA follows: TGTGCCAGCAAAATAGCGGGGGGGATTGAGACCCAGTACTTC. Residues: CASKIAGGIETQYF.

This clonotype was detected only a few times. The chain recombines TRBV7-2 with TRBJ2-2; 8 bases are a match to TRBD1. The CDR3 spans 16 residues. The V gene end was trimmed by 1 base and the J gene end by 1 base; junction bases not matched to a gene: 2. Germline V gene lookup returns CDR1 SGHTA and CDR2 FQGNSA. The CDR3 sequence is CASSLVGTGNTGELFF. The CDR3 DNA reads TGTGCCAGCAGCTTAGTTGGGACAGGGAACACCGGGGAGCTGTTTTTT.

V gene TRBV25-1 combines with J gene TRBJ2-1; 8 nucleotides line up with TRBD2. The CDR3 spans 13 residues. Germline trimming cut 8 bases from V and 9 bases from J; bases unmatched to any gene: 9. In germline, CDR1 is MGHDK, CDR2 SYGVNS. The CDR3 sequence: CASFSGTTLEQFF. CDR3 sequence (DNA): TGTGCCAGCTTTAGCGGGACAACACTTGAGCAGTTCTTC.

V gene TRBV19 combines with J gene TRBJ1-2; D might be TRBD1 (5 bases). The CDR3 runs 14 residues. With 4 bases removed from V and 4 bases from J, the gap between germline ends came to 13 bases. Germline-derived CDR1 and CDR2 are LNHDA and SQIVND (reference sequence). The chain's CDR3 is CASSTPQGGYGYTF. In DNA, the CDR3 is TGTGCCAGTAGTACCCCTCAGGGCGGCTATGGCTACACCTTC. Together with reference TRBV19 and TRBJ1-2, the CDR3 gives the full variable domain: DGGITQSPKYLFRKEGQNVTLSCEQNLNHDAMYWYRQDPGQGLRLIYYSQIVNDFQKGDIAEGYSVSREKKESFPLTVTSAQKNPTAFYLCASSTPQGGYGYTFGSGTRLTVV.

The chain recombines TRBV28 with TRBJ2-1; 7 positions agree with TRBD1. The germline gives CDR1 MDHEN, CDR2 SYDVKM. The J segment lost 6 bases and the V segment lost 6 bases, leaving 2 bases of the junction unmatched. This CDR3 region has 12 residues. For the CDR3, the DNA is TGTGCCAGCAGGGGGACAGTCAATGAGCAGTTCTTC. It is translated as CASRGTVNEQFF.

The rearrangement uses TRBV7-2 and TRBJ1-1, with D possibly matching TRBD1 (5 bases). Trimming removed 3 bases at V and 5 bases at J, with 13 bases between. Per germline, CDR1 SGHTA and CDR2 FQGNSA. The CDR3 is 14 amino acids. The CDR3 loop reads CASSFGGGRTEAFF. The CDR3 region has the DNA TGTGCCAGCAGCTTTGGGGGGGGTCGGACTGAAGCTTTCTTT.

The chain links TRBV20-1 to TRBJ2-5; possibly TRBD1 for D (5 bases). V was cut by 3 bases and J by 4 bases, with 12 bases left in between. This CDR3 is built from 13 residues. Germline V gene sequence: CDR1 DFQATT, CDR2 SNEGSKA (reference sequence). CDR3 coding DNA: TGCAGTGCTAGTCTTCAGGGTAGAGAGACCCAGTACTTC. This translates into CSASLQGRETQYF.

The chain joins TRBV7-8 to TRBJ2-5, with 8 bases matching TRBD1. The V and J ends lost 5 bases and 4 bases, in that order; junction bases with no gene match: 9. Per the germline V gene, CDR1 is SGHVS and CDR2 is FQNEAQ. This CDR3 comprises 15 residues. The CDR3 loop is CASSLSTGGGETQYF. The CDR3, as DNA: TGTGCCAGCAGCCTCTCCACAGGGGGTGGAGAGACCCAGTACTTC.

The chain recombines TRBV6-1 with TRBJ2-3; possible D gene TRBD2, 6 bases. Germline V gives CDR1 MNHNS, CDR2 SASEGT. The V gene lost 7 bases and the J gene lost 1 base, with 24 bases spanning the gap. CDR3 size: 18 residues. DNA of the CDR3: TGTGCCAGCACCTTTAGTGAGGGACCCGGAGGGGGCACAGATACGCAGTATTTT. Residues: CASTFSEGPGGGTDTQYF.

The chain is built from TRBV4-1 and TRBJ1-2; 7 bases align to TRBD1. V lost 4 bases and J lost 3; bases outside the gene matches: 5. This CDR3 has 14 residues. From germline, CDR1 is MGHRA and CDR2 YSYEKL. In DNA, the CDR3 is TGCGCCAGCAGCCTGACCGGGACAGACTATGGCTACACCTTC. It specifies CASSLTGTDYGYTF.

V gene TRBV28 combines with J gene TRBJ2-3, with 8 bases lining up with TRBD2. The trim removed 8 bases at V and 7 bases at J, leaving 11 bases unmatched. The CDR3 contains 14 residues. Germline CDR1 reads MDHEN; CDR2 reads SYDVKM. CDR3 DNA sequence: TGTGCCAGCGGTCAACTAGCGGACGTCAATACGCAGTATTTT. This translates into CASGQLADVNTQYF.